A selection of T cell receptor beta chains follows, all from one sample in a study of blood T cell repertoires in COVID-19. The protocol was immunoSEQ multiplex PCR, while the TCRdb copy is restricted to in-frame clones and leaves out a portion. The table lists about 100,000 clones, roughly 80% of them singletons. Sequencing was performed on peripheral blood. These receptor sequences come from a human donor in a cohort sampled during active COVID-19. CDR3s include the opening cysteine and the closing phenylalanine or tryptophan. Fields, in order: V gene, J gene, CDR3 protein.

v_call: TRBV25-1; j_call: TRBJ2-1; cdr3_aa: CASSRSDRGGEQFF
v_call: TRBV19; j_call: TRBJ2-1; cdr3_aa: CASSTQSNEQFF
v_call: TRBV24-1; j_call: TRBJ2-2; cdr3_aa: CATSGLGQGANTGELFF
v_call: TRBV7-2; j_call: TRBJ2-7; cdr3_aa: CASSREGGTYEQYF
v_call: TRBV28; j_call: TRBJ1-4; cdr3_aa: CASSLGGVEKLFF
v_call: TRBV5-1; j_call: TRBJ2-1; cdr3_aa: CASSLATGSYNEQFF
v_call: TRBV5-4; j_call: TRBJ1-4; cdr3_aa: CASSFGGGEKLFF
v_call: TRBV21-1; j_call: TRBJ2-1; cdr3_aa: CASRLGGMHTYNEQFF
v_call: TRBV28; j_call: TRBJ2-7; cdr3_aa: CASSPYGQGPSYEQYF
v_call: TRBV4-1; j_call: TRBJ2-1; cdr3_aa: CASSQPRGLAGEGNEQFF
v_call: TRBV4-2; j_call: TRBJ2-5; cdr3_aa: CASSQVSLAGEETQYF
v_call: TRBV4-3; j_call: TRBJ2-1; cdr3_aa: CASSQGTSGSTYNEQFF
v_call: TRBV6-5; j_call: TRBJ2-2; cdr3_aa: CASGRAGETGELFF
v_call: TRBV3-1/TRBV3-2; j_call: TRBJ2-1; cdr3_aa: CASQEAPRGEQFF
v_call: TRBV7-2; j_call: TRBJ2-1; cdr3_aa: CASSLVPSGSANEQFF
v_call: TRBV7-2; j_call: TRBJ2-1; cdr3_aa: CASSLLSGSSYNEQFF
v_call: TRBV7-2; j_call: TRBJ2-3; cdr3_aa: CASSLLAGTDTQYF
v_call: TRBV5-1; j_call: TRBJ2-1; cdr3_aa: CASSLDPGTGTEQFF
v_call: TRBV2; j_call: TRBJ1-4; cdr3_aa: CASKNRVIEKLFF
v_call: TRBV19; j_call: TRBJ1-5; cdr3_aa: CASSTPDGRGPNQPQHF
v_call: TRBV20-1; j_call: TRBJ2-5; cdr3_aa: CSGTHQETQYF
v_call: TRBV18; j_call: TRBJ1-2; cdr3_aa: CASSSPGTPINYGYTF
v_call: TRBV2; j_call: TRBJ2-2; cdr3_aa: CASRPGTGMTGELFF
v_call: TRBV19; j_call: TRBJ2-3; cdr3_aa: CASSRGWVADTQYF
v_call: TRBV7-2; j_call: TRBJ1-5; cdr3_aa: CASRPTGGSNQPQHF
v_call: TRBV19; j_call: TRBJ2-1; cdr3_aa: CASRQKGRGRSYNEQFF
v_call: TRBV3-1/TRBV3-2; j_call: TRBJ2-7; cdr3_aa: CASSQDEGRGEQYF
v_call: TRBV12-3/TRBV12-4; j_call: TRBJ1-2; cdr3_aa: CASSSLPRGYTF
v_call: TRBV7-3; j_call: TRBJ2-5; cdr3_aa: CASRGSGQGKETQYF
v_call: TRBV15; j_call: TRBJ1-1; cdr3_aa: CATTGQGDVRTEAFF
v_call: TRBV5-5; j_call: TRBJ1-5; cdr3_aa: CASSFLGGGNQPQHF
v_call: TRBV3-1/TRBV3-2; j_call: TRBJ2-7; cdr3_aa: CASSRQGPTYEQYF
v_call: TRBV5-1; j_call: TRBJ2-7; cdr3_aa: CASSLVAGSSYEQYF
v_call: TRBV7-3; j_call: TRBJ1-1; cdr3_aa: CASSPPSGTEAFF
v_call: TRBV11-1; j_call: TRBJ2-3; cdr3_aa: CASSSDTGGIDTQYF
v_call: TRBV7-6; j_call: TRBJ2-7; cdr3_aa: CASSLVAVDEQYF
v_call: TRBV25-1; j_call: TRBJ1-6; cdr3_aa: CASKGQGSSPLHF
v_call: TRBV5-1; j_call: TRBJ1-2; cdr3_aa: CASSLSRGDPYGYTF
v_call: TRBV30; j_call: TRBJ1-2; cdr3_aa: CAWSALSYGYTF
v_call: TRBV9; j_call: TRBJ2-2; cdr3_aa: CASSARDSNTGELFF
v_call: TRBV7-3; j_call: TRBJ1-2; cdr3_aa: CASSLNGAGGAYGYTF
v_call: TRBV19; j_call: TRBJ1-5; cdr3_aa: CASSAEQGSNQPQHF
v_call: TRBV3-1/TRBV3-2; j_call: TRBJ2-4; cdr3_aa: CASSRFISPVCRVPTLAKNIQYF
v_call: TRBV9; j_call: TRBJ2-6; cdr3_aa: CASSPGLGQGARANVLTF
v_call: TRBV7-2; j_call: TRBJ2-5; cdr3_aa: CASSPQVSETQYF
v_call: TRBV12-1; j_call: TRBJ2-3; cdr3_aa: CASSFGREGRDTQYF
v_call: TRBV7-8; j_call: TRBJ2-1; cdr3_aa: CASSFGSQPGLAGGVNEQFF
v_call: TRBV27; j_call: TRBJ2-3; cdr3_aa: CASSSRTSGKLLEYF
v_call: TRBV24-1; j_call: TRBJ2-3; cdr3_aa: CATSDLRFGGLDTQYF
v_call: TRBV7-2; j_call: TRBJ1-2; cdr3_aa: CASGQVNYGYTF
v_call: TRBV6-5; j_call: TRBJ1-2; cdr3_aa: CASSNGGARGYTF
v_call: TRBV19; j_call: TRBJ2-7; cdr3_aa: CASKSQRQGTYEQYF